A single sample is the source of the 31 T cell receptor beta chains below, sequenced in a study of blood T cells in healthy people across ages. Then a second PCR, running about 6 to 12 cycles, was carried out with a sample-barcoded 5' primer and a J-beta primer mix. Each CDR3 protein is one row after TCRdb ran MiXCR on the 5' RACE reads. In the table there are around 870,000 distinct CDR3 sequences, 29% of which are singletons. Sequencing was done on a sample of blood. The origin of the receptors is a woman older than 75 in good health.

This clonotype was recorded at least ten times. V and J are TRBV7-8 and TRBJ2-1, with 10 bases identical to TRBD2. The CDR3 has 14 amino acids. Germline-derived CDR1 and CDR2 are SGHVS and FQNEAQ. Germline trimming cut 10 bases from V and 3 bases from J; bases unmatched to any gene: 6. The CDR3 sequence is CATRGLADYNEQFF. In DNA, the CDR3 is TGTGCCACTCGAGGACTAGCGGACTACAATGAGCAGTTCTTC.

The chain is built from TRBV28 and TRBJ1-1; 7 nucleotides agree with TRBD1. CDR1 is MDHEN, CDR2 SYDVKM, per germline. V was clipped by 4 bases and J by 0 bases; unmatched bases: 8. This CDR3 has 16 residues. CDR3 protein: CASSWTITGVNTEAFF. CDR3 nucleotides: TGTGCCAGCAGTTGGACAATAACAGGGGTGAACACTGAAGCTTTCTTT.

The V call is TRBV20-1, the J call TRBJ2-3; perhaps TRBD2 as D (6 bases). The CDR3 is 16 amino acids. The ends were cut back, 6 bases at V and 0 bases at J, with 19 bases in the middle. Germline loops: CDR1 DFQATT, CDR2 SNEGSKA (reference sequence). In nucleotides, the CDR3 is TGCAGTGCCAGACCCTTAGCGGCGGCCAGCACAGATACGCAGTATTTT. Encoded protein: CSARPLAAASTDTQYF.

This clonotype was counted many times. In DNA, the CDR3 is TGTGCCAGCAGCCAGTGGACTAGCGGGGTTTCCTACAATGAGCAGTTCTTC. It translates to CASSQWTSGVSYNEQFF. The chain employs TRBV3-1 and TRBJ2-1, with 12 bases lining up with TRBD2. V shed 3 bases and J 1 base; nucleotides not matched to a gene: 4. Germline CDR1 LGHDT, CDR2 YNNKEL (reference sequence). This CDR3 is 17 amino acids long.

This clonotype was counted at least ten times. V gene TRBV28 combines with J gene TRBJ2-3, with TRBD1 identical over 8 bases. Germline CDR1 is MDHEN and CDR2 is SYDVKM. The CDR3 has 13 residues. After removal of 6 bases from V and 5 bases from J, the junction contained 4 bases not matched to a gene. Written as DNA, the CDR3 is TGTGCCAGCAGCCAGGGGGCTGGAGATACGCAGTATTTT. Translated, it gives CASSQGAGDTQYF.

Concerning this clonotype: Possible read error: a much larger clone is one base away. This chain connects TRBV20-1 to TRBJ2-3; weak D call: TRBD2 (5 bases). The germline V gene encodes CDR1 DFQATT and CDR2 SNEGSKA (reference sequence). Trimming shortened V by 5 bases and J by 0 bases, and 15 bases separated the two germline ends. CDR3 size: 15 residues. CDR3 coding DNA: TGCAGTGCTCACTCCAGAGGGAATAGCACAGATACGCAGTATTTT. Protein: CSAHSRGNSTDTQYF.

This clonotype has ten or more counts. The V gene is TRBV7-8, the J gene TRBJ2-5; D uncertain. Trimming left V 1 base short and J 6 bases short, with 12 bases between. The CDR3 extends over 14 amino acids. The germline gives CDR1 SGHVS, CDR2 FQNEAQ. This CDR3 is CASSLGTVDKTQYF. The CDR3 DNA reads TGTGCCAGCAGCTTAGGGACGGTCGATAAGACCCAGTACTTC.

This clonotype was recorded at least ten times. The chain couples TRBV6-5 to TRBJ2-5; no clear D gene. V lost 6 bases, J lost 5 bases, and 10 bases lay in between. CDR1 MNHEY and CDR2 SVGAGI come from the germline V gene. This CDR3 contains 12 residues. This CDR3 is CASRSDGETQYF. The CDR3 nucleotides read TGTGCCAGCAGATCCGATGGGGAGACCCAGTACTTC.

The table lists this clonotype with many counts. The chain has TRBV5-1 and TRBJ2-3, with no clear D. Germline-derived CDR1 and CDR2 are SGHRS and YFSETQ. There are 14 residues in the CDR3. The V end was cut by 5 bases, the J end by 4 bases, with 14 bases between. CDR3 sequence: CASRPSAPSDTQYF. DNA for the CDR3: TGCGCCAGCAGACCCAGCGCACCTTCAGATACGCAGTATTTT.

The chain uses TRBV20-1 and TRBJ1-4; no clear D. CDR1 is DFQATT, CDR2 SNEGSKA, per germline (reference sequence). This CDR3 has 14 residues. V shed 6 bases and J shed 6 bases, with 17 bases lying between them. Here the CDR3 reads CSAIVAGIHEKLFF. CDR3 in DNA: TGCAGTGCCATCGTGGCAGGTATCCATGAAAAACTGTTTTTT.

The table lists this clonotype with a few counts. The rearrangement links TRBV7-2 to TRBJ2-2, with no clear D. The CDR3 contains 16 residues. Germline CDR1 SGHTA, CDR2 FQGNSA. With 1 base removed from V and 1 base from J, the gap between germline ends came to 10 bases. Here the CDR3 DNA reads TGTGCCAGCAGCTTAGTTCAGCCGAAGAACACCGGGGAGCTGTTTTTT. This translates into CASSLVQPKNTGELFF.

The chain joins TRBV28 to TRBJ2-7; D unclear. Germline V gene sequence: CDR1 MDHEN, CDR2 SYDVKM. Between the trimmed V and J ends, which lost 2 bases and 4 bases, there was a span of 12 bases. The CDR3 has 14 residues. The CDR3 sequence: CASSLGASRYEQYF. Here the CDR3 DNA reads TGTGCCAGCAGTTTAGGTGCCTCAAGGTACGAGCAGTACTTC.

On this clonotype: The junction shows a germline mismatch at one end, possibly a read error. V is TRBV7-7 and J is TRBJ2-6; D gene uncertain. The CDR3 has 16 amino acids. Germline lookup yields CDR1 SSHAT and CDR2 FNYEAQ (reference sequence). CDR3 amino acids: CASSPDGNSGANVLTF. The CDR3 DNA sequence: TGTGCTAGCAGCCCGGACGGTAACTCTGGGGCCAACGTCCTGACTTTC. The variable domain in full, with the rest retrieved from reference TRBV7-7 and TRBJ2-6, is GAGVSQSPRYKVTKRGQDVTLRCDPISSHATLYWYQQALGQGPEFLTYFNYEAQPDKSGLPSDRFSAERPEGSISTLTIQRTEQRDSAMYRCASSPDGNSGANVLTFGAGSRLTVL.

In the case of this clonotype: A read error may explain this, as a much larger clone is one base away. The chain is built from TRBV24-1 and TRBJ2-1, with a tentative D call TRBD2 (7 bases). The CDR3 spans 18 residues. Germline CDR1 KGHDR, CDR2 SFDVKD. The CDR3 spells CATSGRGPALSSYNEQVF. The CDR3 nucleotides read TGTGCCACCAGTGGGCGGGGGCCTGCTTTGAGCTCCTACAATGAGCAGGTCTTC.

CDR3 DNA sequence: TGTGCCAGCAGCCCTGCGAGGAGGAGCGGCTACACCTTC. This codes for CASSPARRSGYTF. The V gene is TRBV14, the J gene TRBJ1-2; no clear D. The CDR3 consists of 13 residues. Germline V gene sequence: CDR1 SGHDN, CDR2 FVKESK. V gave up 4 bases and J gave up 8 bases, with 14 bases separating them. Based on the CDR3 plus reference TRBV14 and TRBJ1-2, the full variable domain is EAGVTQFPSHSVIEKGQTVTLRCDPISGHDNLYWYRRVMGKEIKFLLHFVKESKQDESGMPNNRFLAERTGGTYSTLKVQPAELEDSGVYFCASSPARRSGYTFGSGTRLTVV.

This clonotype was recorded at least ten times. CDR3 region: CATSDFGGGGYTF. In DNA form, the CDR3 reads TGTGCCACCAGTGATTTCGGGGGCGGCGGCTACACCTTC. The chain employs TRBV24-1 and TRBJ1-2; a weak D match, TRBD1 (6 bases). Trimming took 1 base from V and 8 from J, leaving 10 bases between them. This CDR3 spans 13 amino acids. Per the germline V gene, CDR1 is KGHDR and CDR2 is SFDVKD.

This clonotype was picked up a small number of times. This could be a read error, since a much larger clone is one nucleotide away. V usage is TRBV7-2 and J usage is TRBJ1-5; 7 nucleotides line up with TRBD1. Per germline, CDR1 SGHTA and CDR2 FQGNSA. Trimming cost V 3 bases and J 1 base; bases outside gene matches: 6. The CDR3 has 16 residues. The CDR3 sequence: CASSLRTGQSNQPQHF. The CDR3 DNA reads as TGTGCCAGCAGCTTGCGAACGGGACAGAGCAATCAGCCCCAGCATTTT.

This clonotype was observed a handful of times. A much larger clone lies one base from this, so it may be a read error. V and J are TRBV12-3 or TRBV12-4 and TRBJ2-3, with D maybe TRBD2 (5 bases). The CDR3 contains 13 residues. DNA for the CDR3: TGTGCCAGCACCTCCCGGGGTACAGATGCGCAGTATTTT. It specifies CASTSRGTDAQYF.

This clonotype has ten or more counts. The chain uses TRBV12-3 or TRBV12-4 and TRBJ2-3, with D perhaps matching TRBD1 or TRBD2 (5 bases each). Trimming removed 5 bases from V and 7 bases from J, with 10 bases in between. There are 12 residues in the CDR3. The CDR3 here is CASSRDRYTQYF. The CDR3 DNA reads TGTGCCAGCAGTAGGGACCGTTATACGCAGTATTTT.

This chain connects TRBV20-1 to TRBJ2-1, with D tentatively TRBD2 (5 bases). Trimming stripped 3 bases from V and 5 bases from J, with 14 bases between. Germline CDR1 DFQATT, CDR2 SNEGSKA (reference sequence). The CDR3 totals 14 residues. CDR3 sequence: CSASGGLADNEQFF. The CDR3 region has the DNA TGCAGTGCTAGTGGAGGATTGGCCGACAATGAGCAGTTCTTC.

Many counts were recorded for this clonotype. The chain employs TRBV7-6 and TRBJ2-5; 9 nucleotides line up with TRBD1. The CDR3 has 14 amino acids. V lost 5 bases to trimming and J lost 5 bases; unmatched junction nucleotides: 6. Germline V gene data show CDR1 as SGHVS and CDR2 as FNYEAQ. As DNA, the CDR3 is TGTGCCAGCAGCATGGGACAGGGAAGGGAGACCCAGTACTTC. Protein product: CASSMGQGRETQYF.

This clonotype occurred a few times. The gene calls are TRBV10-2 and TRBJ2-2; unclear D gene. Trimming left V 3 bases short and J 0 bases short, with 11 bases between. CDR1 WSHSY and CDR2 SAAADI come from the germline V gene. The CDR3 is 16 residues long. CDR3 DNA sequence: TGCGCCAGCAGTGATCGCCGGCGAACGAACACCGGGGAGCTGTTTTTT. As protein: CASSDRRRTNTGELFF.

The chain recombines TRBV28 with TRBJ1-4; possibly TRBD1 for D (5 bases). Between the trimmed V and J ends, which lost 3 bases and 16 bases, there was a span of 15 bases. The CDR3 totals 12 residues. Looked up from germline, CDR1 is MDHEN and CDR2 is SYDVKM. The CDR3 region has the DNA TGTGCCAGCAGTTTGGGGACCTCGACGTCGTTTTTT. Protein product: CASSLGTSTSFF. Full variable domain (rest looked up from reference TRBV28 and TRBJ1-4): DVKVTQSSRYLVKRTGEKVFLECVQDMDHENMFWYRQDPGLGLRLIYFSYDVKMKEKGDIPEGYSVSREKKERFSLILESASTNQTSMYLCASSLGTSTSFFGSGTQLSVL.

The rearrangement links TRBV7-2 to TRBJ2-7; 8 bases line up with TRBD1. Germline-derived CDR1 and CDR2 are SGHTA and FQGNSA. The ends lost 2 bases at V and 11 bases at J; junction bases unmatched: 11. The CDR3 is made up of 14 amino acids. The CDR3 DNA sequence: TGTGCCAGCAGCTTAATGGGTCTACAGGGGGATAAGTACTTC. Protein product: CASSLMGLQGDKYF.

This clonotype appeared once. This rearrangement joins TRBV14 to TRBJ2-5; D call uncertain. CDR3 size: 14 residues. The V gene's germline CDR1 is SGHDN and CDR2 FVKESK. V was clipped by 1 base and J by 7 bases, with 13 bases between them. DNA of the CDR3: TGTGCCAGCAGCCAAGTCCCGGCCCCAAGGACCCAGTACTTC. This codes for CASSQVPAPRTQYF.

This clonotype was found many times. The chain uses TRBV7-2 and TRBJ2-7; 11 bases align to TRBD1. The CDR3 runs to 14 residues. The germline CDR1 and CDR2 sequences are SGHTA and FQGNSA. J was trimmed by 5 bases and V by 4 bases; bases with no gene match: 4. CDR3 sequence reads: CASSYGTGGNEQYF. The CDR3 DNA reads as TGTGCCAGCAGCTACGGGACAGGGGGGAACGAGCAGTACTTC. The whole variable domain, filled in from reference TRBV7-2 and TRBJ2-7, reads GAGVSQSPSNKVTEKGKDVELRCDPISGHTALYWYRQSLGQGLEFLIYFQGNSAPDKSGLPSDRFSAERTGGSVSTLTIQRTQQEDSAVYLCASSYGTGGNEQYFGPGTRLTVT.

The genes are TRBV29-1 and TRBJ1-1, with 11 nucleotides matching TRBD1. J gave up 2 bases and V 3 bases, and 5 bases lay outside the gene matches. CDR1 is SQVTM, CDR2 ANQGSEA, per germline. There are 15 residues in the CDR3. The CDR3, as DNA: TGCAGCGTTGAGGGACAGGGGGGTCCTAACACTGAAGCTTTCTTT. Amino acids: CSVEGQGGPNTEAFF.

A note on this clonotype: A clone one base away is much larger, so this may be a read error. This rearrangement joins TRBV11-2 to TRBJ2-5; TRBD2 matches 7 bases. The V and J ends lost 4 bases and 11 bases, in that order; junction bases with no gene match: 13. Per germline, CDR1 SGHAT and CDR2 FQNNGV. There are 14 residues in the CDR3. The CDR3, as DNA: TGTGCCAGCAGCTGGAGGACTAGATTGAAAGAGCAGTACTTC. Translated: CASSWRTRLKEQYF. The whole variable domain, filled in from reference TRBV11-2 and TRBJ2-5, reads EAGVAQSPRYKIIEKRQSVAFWCNPISGHATLYWYQQILGQGPKLLIQFQNNGVVDDSQLPKDRFSAERLKGVDSTLKIQPAKLEDSAVYLCASSWRTRLKEQYFGPGTRLLVL.

Turning to this clonotype: A junction boundary mismatches the germline segment, possibly from a read error. The CDR3 protein is CASSFYRTGENSPPHF. CDR3 coding DNA: TGTGCCAGCAGCTTTTATCGGACAGGGGAAAATTCACCCCCCCACTTT. V usage is TRBV5-6 and J usage is TRBJ1-6; the match to TRBD1 covers 9 bases. This CDR3 contains 16 residues. Per the germline V gene, CDR1 is SGHDT and CDR2 is YYEEEE.

The gene calls are TRBV29-1 and TRBJ2-3; D is uncertain. V gave up 1 base and J gave up 6 bases, with 11 bases separating them. The V gene's germline CDR1 is SQVTM and CDR2 ANQGSEA. This CDR3 spans 13 amino acids. The CDR3 protein is CSVEGPGGDTQYF. The DNA for the CDR3 is TGCAGCGTTGAAGGACCCGGTGGGGATACGCAGTATTTT.

J is TRBJ2-2 and V is TRBV14; D is uncertain. V was trimmed by 7 bases and J by 7 bases, leaving 13 bases between them. CDR3 length: 13 amino acids. In germline, CDR1 is SGHDN, CDR2 FVKESK. CDR3 DNA: TGTGCCAGCAACACGGTGCGAGGCGGGGAGCTGTTTTTT. Translated, it gives CASNTVRGGELFF.